This is a list of T cell receptor beta chains from one sample in a study of blood T cells in healthy people across ages. One entry per CDR3 protein results from TCRdb running MiXCR on the 5' RACE reads. Of about 810,000 distinct CDR3 sequences in the sample, approximately 35% were seen once. Sequencing used blood. The receptors derive from a man aged 18 to 29 in good health. Each CDR3 is given with its conserved first and last residue. The order of the fields is D gene, clone size, V gene, J gene, CDR3 DNA, CDR3 protein. D genes are given only for firm matches. A row's size may be missing; if present it is once, few, many or a size class.

TRBD2,few,TRBV12-3/TRBV12-4,TRBJ2-3,TGTGCCAGCAGTCCTCGGGGGGGTGGGGATACGCAGTATTTT,CASSPRGGGDTQYF
.,few,TRBV7-6,TRBJ2-5,TGTGCCAGCAGCTTAGACAGGAACCAGTACTTC,CASSLDRNQYF
.,many,TRBV29-1,TRBJ2-5,TGCAGCGTTGACGAGGGAGTCGCGGAGACCCAGTACTTC,CSVDEGVAETQYF
TRBD1,.,TRBV5-1,TRBJ1-1,TGCGCCAGCAGCCCGAGGACAGGGGTAAGGAACACTGAAGCTTTCTTT,CASSPRTGVRNTEAFF
TRBD1,.,TRBV10-3,TRBJ1-1,TGTGCCATCAGCCGGGACAGGGCCACTGAAGCTTTCTTT,CAISRDRATEAFF
.,few,TRBV12-3/TRBV12-4,TRBJ1-1,TGTGCCAGCAGTCTCGATAGCAGGGGGAACACTGAAGCTTTCTTT,CASSLDSRGNTEAFF
.,many,TRBV4-2,TRBJ2-1,TGTGCCAGCAGCCAAGTTTTCTCGAGCTCCTACAATGAGCAGTTCTTC,CASSQVFSSSYNEQFF
.,.,TRBV7-2,TRBJ1-2,TGTGCCAGCAGCTTAGCTCGGGCGCAGGGCTACACCTTC,CASSLARAQGYTF
.,.,TRBV6-1,TRBJ2-7,TGTGCCAGCAGTGTCTTGGGTGAGCAGTACTTC,CASSVLGEQYF
.,.,TRBV10-3,TRBJ1-1,TGTGCCATCAGTGAGAGGGGAGATACTGAAGCTTTCTTT,CAISERGDTEAFF
.,.,TRBV18,TRBJ2-5,TGTGCCAGCTCACTTGGCCCCCTCACTGAGCAGTACTTC,CASSLGPLTEQYF
.,.,TRBV20-1,TRBJ1-5,TGCAGTGCTAGAGATAGGGGAGCTCAGCCCCAGCATTTT,CSARDRGAQPQHF
TRBD1,.,TRBV20-1,TRBJ1-1,TGCAGTGCTAGGCCCTCGGGACAGGGGAACACTGAAGCTTTCTTT,CSARPSGQGNTEAFF
TRBD1,.,TRBV5-1,TRBJ1-6,TGCGCCAGCAGCTTGTTCACAGGGGAAAATTCACCCCTCCACTTT,CASSLFTGENSPLHF
.,many,TRBV5-1,TRBJ2-7,TGCGCCAGCAGTTTGACGGCGACAGAGTACGAGCAGTACTTC,CASSLTATEYEQYF
.,.,TRBV15,TRBJ1-1,TGTGCCACCAGCAGACCGGGAAAAAGTACTGAAGCTTTCTTT,CATSRPGKSTEAFF
.,.,TRBV12-3/TRBV12-4,TRBJ2-5,TGTGCCAGCAGTTTATTGCAGGAGGCAGAGACCCAGTACTTC,CASSLLQEAETQYF
TRBD2,many,TRBV10-2,TRBJ2-7,TGCGCCAGCATCGGAGGGCTAGCGGGGTCATTACGCTCCTACGAGCAGTACTTC,CASIGGLAGSLRSYEQYF
TRBD1,few,TRBV28,TRBJ1-5,TGTGCCAGCAGTCCAGGACAGGTCGGCAATCAGCCCCAGCATTTT,CASSPGQVGNQPQHF
.,few,TRBV5-1,TRBJ1-1,TGCGCCAGCAGCGACGGTAGCGCTGAAGCTTTCTTT,CASSDGSAEAFF
.,few,TRBV5-1,TRBJ1-1,TGCGCCAGCAGCTTGCGACCGGGATTTTCGAACACTGAAGCTTTCTTT,CASSLRPGFSNTEAFF
.,few,TRBV6-5,TRBJ1-2,TGTGCCAGCAGTTACTTGACCTCCCAAGGGGCAGACCGTTCCCCTGAGGGTGGCTACACCTTC,CASSYLTSQGADRSPEGGYTF
TRBD1,.,TRBV28,TRBJ2-7,TGTGCCAGCAGGCCGGCAGGGGGAGTTAGCTACGAGCAGTACTTC,CASRPAGGVSYEQYF
.,.,TRBV29-1,TRBJ1-1,TGCAGCGGTGCCAAGGGGGAGAACACTGAAGCTTTCTTT,CSGAKGENTEAFF
.,.,TRBV9,TRBJ2-3,TGTGCCAGCAGCGTAGATGGATTCCCAGATACGCAGTATTTT,CASSVDGFPDTQYF
.,.,TRBV4-2,TRBJ2-4,TGTGCCAGCAGCCAAGATGTGTCGGAGCTAGCCAAAAACATTCAGTACTTC,CASSQDVSELAKNIQYF
TRBD2,.,TRBV12-3/TRBV12-4,TRBJ2-3,TGTGCCAGCAGTTTACCTAGCGGGGGATACGCAGATACGCAGTATTTT,CASSLPSGGYADTQYF
TRBD2,.,TRBV10-3,TRBJ2-3,TGTGCCATCAGTGAGTCGGGGAGGGGAAACACAGATACGCAGTATTTT,CAISESGRGNTDTQYF
.,.,TRBV2,TRBJ1-2,TGTGCCAGCCAAAGGGACTTGGATGGCTACACCTTC,CASQRDLDGYTF
.,.,TRBV27,TRBJ2-7,TGTGCCAGCAGCCCTAGAGGACACTCCTACGAGCAGTACTTC,CASSPRGHSYEQYF
.,.,TRBV6-2/TRBV6-3,TRBJ1-1,TGTGCCAGCAACCGCGGGGGTGGGACTGAAGCTTTCTTT,CASNRGGGTEAFF
TRBD1,.,TRBV20-1,TRBJ1-4,TGCAGTGCAATGACAGGGGGCGGAAAACTGTTTTTT,CSAMTGGGKLFF
.,.,TRBV20-1,TRBJ2-4,TGCAGTGCTCCACTAACGTCAGGGAAAAGGCAGTACTTC,CSAPLTSGKRQYF
.,.,TRBV6-4,TRBJ2-3,TGTGCCAGCAGCGGCGACTGGGCAGATACGCAGTATTTT,CASSGDWADTQYF
.,.,TRBV7-3,TRBJ2-3,TGTGCCAGCAGCTTAGTCAGGTTGGCTCAGCGGGTGGCAGATACGCAGTATTTT,CASSLVRLAQRVADTQYF
.,many,TRBV5-1,TRBJ2-5,TGCGCCAGCAGCTTGACGGGACTCCAGGCGGAGACCCAGTACTTC,CASSLTGLQAETQYF
.,few,TRBV5-1,TRBJ1-5,TGCGCCAGCAGCTTGGACCCCGGAGGGAATCAGCCCCAGCATTTT,CASSLDPGGNQPQHF